This entry is about one T cell receptor beta chain. In the naive CD8 group, cells lacked CD45RO and were positively selected for CCR7, so terminally differentiated effector memory CD45RA+ cells were left out. These data come from a study of shared clonotypes between healthy human individuals. Study in general: Per-donor plates numbered three CD4 naive, three CD4 memory, two CD8 naive and one CD8 memory.

Sorted subsets were amplified in replicate PCRs using around 220 ng DNA, 25,000 to 30,000 T cell genomes. Assay used: immunoSEQ multiplex PCR; TCRdb lists only in-frame clones, some missing. The repertoire includes hundreds of thousands of clones, around 96% of them detected once, and 0.11% sits in the top ten. The V gene's germline CDR1 is PRHDT and CDR2 FYEKMQ (reference sequence). V trimming: 5 bases; J trimming: 5 bases; junction bases outside the gene matches: 3. The CDR3 totals 14 residues. The source material was naive CD8+ T cells sorted from blood. The chain is built from TRBV13 and TRBJ1-4, with 9 bases lining up with TRBD1. The clonotype comes from a woman aged 30 to 39 in good health. In DNA form, the CDR3 reads TGTGCCAGCAGCACCGGGACAGGGAATGAAAAACTGTTTTTT. Translated, it gives CASSTGTGNEKLFF.